The 19 T cell receptor beta chains in this list originate from one sample, sequenced in a study of T cell clonality in common variable immunodeficiency. Study results and limitations: Fewer deletions and N-nucleotide insertions were reportedly seen in common variable immunodeficiency TCR beta sequences.

The antigens of these receptors remain unknown. The assay was immunoSEQ multiplex PCR, and TCRdb's table has in-frame clones only and misses some. The table lists around 24,000 clones, with no singletons. Sequencing was performed on peripheral blood mononuclear cells. The receptors originated from a human donor with common variable immunodeficiency.

This clone was recorded many times. The observed sequence ends 3 residues before the CDR3 terminus, with the missing tail filled in from the germline J gene. The V gene is TRBV19, the J gene TRBJ2-3, with 7 positions matching TRBD2. The CDR3 covers 14 residues. Germline V gives CDR1 LNHDA, CDR2 SQIVND (reference sequence). The V and J ends lost 5 bases and 5 bases, in that order; junction bases with no gene match: 7. The sequenced CDR3 bases are TGTGCCAGTAGTGGCGGGAGTCAAGTAGATACG. This codes for CASSGGSQVDT. The whole CDR3 is CASSGGSQVDTQYF.

This clone has at least ten counts. The sequenced fragment ends 3 residues before the CDR3 boundary, so the rest is inferred from the germline J gene. This rearrangement joins TRBV19 to TRBJ2-6, with TRBD1 matching 7 bases. The V segment lost 5 bases and the J segment 0 bases; nucleotides outside the gene matches: 13. Germline V gene data show CDR1 as LNHDA and CDR2 as SQIVND (reference sequence). The CDR3 spans 19 residues. The sequenced CDR3 bases are TGTGCCAGTAGTTCGTTTAGGACAGGAAGATTCTCTGGGGCCAACGTC. Translated: CASSSFRTGRFSGANV. The whole CDR3 sequence reads CASSSFRTGRFSGANVLTF.

This clone has at least ten counts. The CDR3 extends 3 residues past the end of the read, so its final part is completed from the germline J gene. The sample holds other DNA sequences that translate to the same CDR3. The chain couples TRBV5-1 to TRBJ2-1; TRBD2 might be the D (7 bases). CDR3 length: 15 amino acids. The V gene's germline CDR1 is SGHRS and CDR2 YFSETQ. The V end lost 1 base, the J end lost 7 bases, and 15 bases lay between the germline ends. The part of the CDR3 DNA that was read is TGCGCCAGCAGCTTGCACGGGGGGCCGGGTAATGAG. Translation: CASSLHGGPGNE. The full CDR3 reads CASSLHGGPGNEQFF.

Many counts were recorded for this clone. The missing CDR3 end, 3 residues past where the read stops, is filled in from the germline J gene. The chain joins TRBV6-4 to TRBJ2-7, with TRBD2 matching over 8 bases. The CDR3 runs 13 residues. Germline-derived CDR1 and CDR2 are MRHNA and SNTAGT. V shed 8 bases, J shed 6 bases, and the junction held 9 bases outside the gene matches. CDR3 sequence reads: CASGNGGVSEQYF. CDR3 DNA, as far as it was read: TGTGCCAGCGGAAACGGGGGGGTAAGCGAG.

In this sample, this clone turned up many times. The read ends 3 residues shy of where the CDR3 ends; the end is completed using the germline J gene. The chain joins TRBV6-2 or TRBV6-3 to TRBJ2-1, with 7 positions matching TRBD1. With V trimmed by 6 bases and J by 7 bases, 6 bases remained unmatched. The germline CDR1 and CDR2 sequences are MNHEY and SVGEGT. The CDR3 consists of 13 residues. CDR3 protein: CASRTYRGNEQFF. Incomplete CDR3 DNA: TGTGCCAGCAGAACTTACAGGGGAAATGAG.

This clone was recorded at least ten times. The CDR3 end lies 3 residues beyond the end of the read and is filled in from the germline J gene. V and J are TRBV19 and TRBJ1-4; a weak D match, TRBD1 (6 bases). Germline V lookup: CDR1 LNHDA, CDR2 SQIVND (reference sequence). The length of the CDR3 is 15 residues. V lost 2 bases and J 2 bases, leaving 9 bases between the germline ends. CDR3 amino acids: CASSIYGQTNEKLFF. The CDR3 DNA, read in part, is TGTGCCAGTAGTATATACGGACAGACTAATGAAAAA.

This clone showed up many times. CDR3 region: CSAPNTGGAKTQYF. The part of the CDR3 DNA that was read is TGCAGTGCTCCTAATACAGGAGGCGCAAAGACC. The chain is built from TRBV20-1 and TRBJ2-5; TRBD1 or TRBD2 may be the D gene (5 bases each). The read finishes 3 residues shy of the CDR3 end, and the germline J gene is used to complete it. V dropped 5 bases and J dropped 6 bases, with 19 bases sitting between them. This CDR3 spans 14 amino acids. The germline CDR1 and CDR2 sequences are DFQATT and SNEGSKA (reference sequence).

The sequenced part of the CDR3 DNA is TGCGCCAGCAGCGAGCCTATGTCCCTAGCGGGGGGCGTTAACACCGGGGAG. Translating gives CASSEPMSLAGGVNTGE. The whole CDR3 protein reads CASSEPMSLAGGVNTGELFF. The chain carries TRBV5-1 and TRBJ2-2; TRBD2 matches at 11 bases. The sequenced fragment ends 3 residues before the CDR3 boundary, so the rest is inferred from the germline J gene. V was clipped by 4 bases and J by 2 bases; unmatched bases: 16. Looked up from germline, CDR1 is SGHRS and CDR2 is YFSETQ. This CDR3 is built from 20 residues.

This clone was counted many times. Read sequence stops 3 residues before the CDR3 end, and the germline J gene provides the missing end. The chain combines TRBV18 with TRBJ1-1; 9 nucleotides align to TRBD1. The length of the CDR3 is 14 residues. Trimming at V came to 8 bases and at J to 5 bases, leaving 9 bases not matched to a gene. Germline CDR1 KGHSH, CDR2 LQKENI. Incomplete CDR3 DNA: TGTGCCAGCGGTCGCCTAGGACAGGGGACTGAA. Protein product: CASGRLGQGTE. The whole CDR3 reads CASGRLGQGTEAFF.

This clone turned up a few times. The CDR3 end lies 3 residues beyond the end of the read and is filled in from the germline J gene. The chain couples TRBV19 to TRBJ1-4, with 7 nucleotides matching TRBD1. Losses at the gene ends were 6 bases for V and 4 bases for J; bases not matched to a gene: 5. CDR1 LNHDA and CDR2 SQIVND come from the germline V gene (reference sequence). The CDR3 length is 14 residues. The CDR3 sequence is CASSQTGFNEKLFF. The DNA read from the CDR3 is TGTGCCAGTAGCCAGACAGGGTTTAATGAAAAA.

This clone was counted at least ten times. The read ends 3 residues early relative to the CDR3; the germline J gene fills the gap. The V and J genes are TRBV18 and TRBJ2-5; 8 bases match TRBD2. With 0 bases clipped from V and 0 bases from J, the junction kept 9 bases outside the gene matches. This CDR3 has 18 residues. CDR1 is KGHSH, CDR2 LQKENI, per germline. The CDR3 loop is CASSPPISQRGNQETQYF. The sequenced CDR3 bases are TGTGCCAGCTCACCACCAATTTCTCAGCGGGGGAACCAAGAGACC.

This clone turned up a few times. The identical CDR3 is also encoded by other nucleotide sequences in the sample. Here the CDR3 reads CSSTPNGAYEQYF. The part of the CDR3 DNA that was read is TGTTCTAGCACACCAAATGGGGCATACGAG. V and J are TRBV18 and TRBJ2-7, with D perhaps TRBD1 or TRBD2 (5 bases each). The read stops 3 residues short of the end of the CDR3; the missing end is completed from the germline J gene. Germline CDR1 KGHSH, CDR2 LQKENI. The length of the CDR3 is 13 residues.

The table lists this clone with many counts. The read ends 3 residues before the CDR3 terminus; that terminus is restored from the germline J gene. The chain is built from TRBV18 and TRBJ2-7; 9 bases are a match to TRBD1. The CDR3 has 15 residues. Germline V CDR1 and CDR2: KGHSH, LQKENI. Trimming cost V 2 bases and J 6 bases; bases outside gene matches: 8. The CDR3 sequence is CASSPMGTGRSEQYF. The covered CDR3 bases are TGTGCCAGCTCACCAATGGGGACAGGGAGAAGCGAG. Full variable domain (rest looked up from reference TRBV18 and TRBJ2-7): NAGVMQNPRHLVRRRGQEARLRCSPMKGHSHVYWYRQLPEEGLKFMVYLQKENIIDESGMPKERFSAEFPKEGPSILRIQQVVRGDSAAYFCASSPMGTGRSEQYFGPGTRLTVT.

This clone was seen at least ten times. From the germline J gene comes the end of the CDR3, since the read stops 3 residues before it. The gene calls are TRBV7-2 and TRBJ2-3; 9 bases match TRBD2. CDR3 length: 14 residues. V shed 5 bases, J shed 7 bases, and the junction held 7 bases outside the gene matches. The germline CDR1 and CDR2 sequences are SGHTA and FQGNSA. The covered CDR3 bases are TGTGCCAGCAGCGCGACTAGCGGTGTCAATACG. This sequence encodes CASSATSGVNT. The CDR3 in full is CASSATSGVNTQYF. The entire variable domain, with the rest obtained from reference TRBV7-2 and TRBJ2-3, is as follows: GAGVSQSPSNKVTEKGKDVELRCDPISGHTALYWYRQSLGQGLEFLIYFQGNSAPDKSGLPSDRFSAERTGGSVSTLTIQRTQQEDSAVYLCASSATSGVNTQYFGPGTRLTVL.

This clone was seen at least ten times. The CDR3 is cut off 3 residues early in the read; its end comes from the germline J gene. V gene TRBV13 combines with J gene TRBJ2-3; 10 bases map to TRBD2. The CDR3 covers 17 residues. Germline V gene data show CDR1 as PRHDT and CDR2 as FYEKMQ (reference sequence). After removal of 5 bases from V and 8 bases from J, the junction contained 16 bases not matched to a gene. The CDR3 DNA, read in part, is TGTGCCAGCAGCACCCGTAGCGGGGGGTCCCCCCTAGCTACG. It encodes CASSTRSGGSPLAT. The CDR3 in full is CASSTRSGGSPLATQYF.

This clone was recorded at least ten times. The DNA ends 3 residues before the CDR3 does, and the rest of the CDR3 is filled in from the germline J gene. The chain recombines TRBV20-1 with TRBJ1-1; no clear D. Trimming left V 2 bases short and J 1 base short, with 8 bases between. The CDR3 covers 13 residues. Germline CDR1 and CDR2: DFQATT and SNEGSKA (reference sequence). CDR3 loop: CSARWTKNTEAFF. The CDR3 bases that were read are TGCAGTGCTAGATGGACTAAGAACACTGAA.

CDR3 DNA (partial): TGCAGTCCGACTAGCGGGGGCTCCTACGAG. It encodes CSPTSGGSYE. The whole CDR3 protein reads CSPTSGGSYEQYF. The chain couples TRBV20-1 to TRBJ2-7, with 12 bases aligning to TRBD2. The read falls 3 residues short of the CDR3 end, and the missing part is taken from the germline J gene. This CDR3 has 13 amino acids. After removal of 8 bases from V and 0 bases from J, the junction contained 2 bases not matched to a gene. Germline V gene lookup returns CDR1 DFQATT and CDR2 SNEGSKA (reference sequence).

In this sample, this clone turned up a few times. The CDR3 goes on 3 residues after the read ends, and that part is filled in from the germline J gene. This chain connects TRBV7-6 to TRBJ2-2; 9 nucleotides align to TRBD2. The V segment lost 0 bases and the J segment 6 bases; nucleotides outside the gene matches: 11. This CDR3 is 18 amino acids long. Germline CDR1 reads SGHVS; CDR2 reads FNYEAQ. The CDR3 loop is CASSLATAGGPPAGELFF. The covered CDR3 bases are TGTGCCAGCAGCTTAGCGACTGCGGGAGGGCCTCCTGCCGGGGAG.

At least ten counts were recorded for this clone. The DNA ends 3 residues before the CDR3 does, and the rest of the CDR3 is filled in from the germline J gene. J is TRBJ1-5 and V is TRBV20-1; a possible D gene is TRBD1 (5 bases). Germline CDR1 reads DFQATT; CDR2 reads SNEGSKA (reference sequence). The CDR3 is made up of 16 amino acids. V lost 2 bases, J lost 0 bases, and 14 bases lay in between. Incomplete CDR3 DNA: TGCAGTGCTAGAACGGCAGGGCGGAATAGCAATCAGCCC. This sequence encodes CSARTAGRNSNQP. The entire CDR3 is CSARTAGRNSNQPQHF.